The entry that follows covers one TCR beta chain sequence. Germline values: CDR1 MGHRA, CDR2 YSYEKL. V lost 6 bases and J lost 6, with 21 bases in between. There are 15 residues in the CDR3. The sample is drawn from a study of T cells in tuberculosis. Sequencing used immunoSEQ multiplex PCR; TCRdb keeps in-frame clones, though not all of them. Among 20,000 to 25,000 clones listed, 97% were seen once. The chain combines TRBV4-1 with TRBJ2-7; weak D call: TRBD1 (6 bases). This receptor was obtained from a donor between 5 and 29 years old with latent tuberculosis or without tuberculosis infection. Specimen: PBMCs. The CDR3 nucleotides are TGCGCCAGCAGTTTCGACAGGAACCTTATCCGCGAGCAGTACTTC. Its protein product is CASSFDRNLIREQYF.